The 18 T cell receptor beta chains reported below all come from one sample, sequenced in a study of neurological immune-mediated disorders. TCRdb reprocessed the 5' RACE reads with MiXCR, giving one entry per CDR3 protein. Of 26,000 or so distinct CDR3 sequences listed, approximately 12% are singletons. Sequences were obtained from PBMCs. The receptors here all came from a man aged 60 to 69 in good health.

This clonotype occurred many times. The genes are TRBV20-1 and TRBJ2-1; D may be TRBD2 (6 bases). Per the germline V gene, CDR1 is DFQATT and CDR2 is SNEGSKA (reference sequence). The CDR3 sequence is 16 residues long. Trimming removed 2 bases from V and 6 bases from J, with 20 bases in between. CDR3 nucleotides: TGCAGTGCTAGACTCCGGGAGAGAGAACCTTCCAATGAGCAGTTCTTC. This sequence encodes CSARLREREPSNEQFF.

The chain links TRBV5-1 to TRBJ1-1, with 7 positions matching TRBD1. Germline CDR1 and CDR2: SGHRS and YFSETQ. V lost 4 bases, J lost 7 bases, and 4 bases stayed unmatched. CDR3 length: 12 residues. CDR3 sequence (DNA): TGCGCCAGCAGCCTGGGGACAGATGAAGCTTTCTTT. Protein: CASSLGTDEAFF.

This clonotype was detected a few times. The CDR3 DNA follows: TGCAGTGCTAGGAGACCGGGACAGGGGAATTCACCCCTCCACTTT. The encoded protein is CSARRPGQGNSPLHF. The chain employs TRBV20-1 and TRBJ1-6; TRBD1 matches 10 bases. With 3 bases clipped from V and 7 bases from J, the junction kept 6 bases outside the gene matches. The CDR3 loop spans 15 amino acids. Germline V CDR1 and CDR2: DFQATT, SNEGSKA (reference sequence).

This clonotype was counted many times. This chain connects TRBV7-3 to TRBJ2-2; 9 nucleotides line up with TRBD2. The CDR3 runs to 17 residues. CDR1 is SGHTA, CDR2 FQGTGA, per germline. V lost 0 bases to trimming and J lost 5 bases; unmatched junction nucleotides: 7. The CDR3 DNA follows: TGTGCCAGCAGCTTAACCAGCGGGGGGATTAGGACCGGGGAGCTGTTTTTT. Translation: CASSLTSGGIRTGELFF.

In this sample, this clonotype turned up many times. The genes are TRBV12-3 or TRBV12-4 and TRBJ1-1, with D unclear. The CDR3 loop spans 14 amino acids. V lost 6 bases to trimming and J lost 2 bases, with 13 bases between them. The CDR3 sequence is CASSQSTGNTEAFF. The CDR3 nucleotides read TGTGCCAGCAGCCAGAGCACGGGTAACACTGAAGCTTTCTTT.

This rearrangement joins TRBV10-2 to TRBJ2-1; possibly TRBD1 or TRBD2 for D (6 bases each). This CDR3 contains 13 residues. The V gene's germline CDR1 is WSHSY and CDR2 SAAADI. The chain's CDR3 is CTNSGGRVNEQFF. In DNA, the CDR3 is TGCACCAACAGTGGGGGGCGGGTCAATGAGCAGTTCTTC.

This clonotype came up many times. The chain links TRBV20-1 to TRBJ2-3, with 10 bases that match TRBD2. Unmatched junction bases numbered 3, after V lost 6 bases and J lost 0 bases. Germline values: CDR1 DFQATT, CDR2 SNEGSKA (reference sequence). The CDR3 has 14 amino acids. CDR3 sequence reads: CSAPSGGSTDTQYF. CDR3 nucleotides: TGCAGTGCGCCTAGCGGGGGAAGCACAGATACGCAGTATTTT.

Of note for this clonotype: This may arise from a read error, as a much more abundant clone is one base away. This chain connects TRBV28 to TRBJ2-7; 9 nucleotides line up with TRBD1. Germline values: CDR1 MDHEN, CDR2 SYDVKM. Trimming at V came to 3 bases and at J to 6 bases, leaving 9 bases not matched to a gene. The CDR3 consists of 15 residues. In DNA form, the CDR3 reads TGTGCCAGCAGTTTGTACGACAGGGGGGGCGGCGAGCAGTACTTC. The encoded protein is CASSLYDRGGGEQYF.

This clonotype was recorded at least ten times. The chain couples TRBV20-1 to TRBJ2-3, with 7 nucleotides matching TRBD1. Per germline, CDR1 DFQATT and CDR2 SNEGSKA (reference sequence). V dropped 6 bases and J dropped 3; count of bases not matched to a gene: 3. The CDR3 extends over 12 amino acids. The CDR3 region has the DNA TGCAGTGCGTTACAGGGGACAGATACGCAGTATTTT. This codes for CSALQGTDTQYF.

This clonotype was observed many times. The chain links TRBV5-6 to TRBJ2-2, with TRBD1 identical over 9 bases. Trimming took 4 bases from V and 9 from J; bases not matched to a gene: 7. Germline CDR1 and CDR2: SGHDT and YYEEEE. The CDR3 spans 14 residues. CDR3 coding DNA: TGTGCCAGCAGCCCCGGGACAGGGTGGCGGGAGCTGTTTTTT. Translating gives CASSPGTGWRELFF.

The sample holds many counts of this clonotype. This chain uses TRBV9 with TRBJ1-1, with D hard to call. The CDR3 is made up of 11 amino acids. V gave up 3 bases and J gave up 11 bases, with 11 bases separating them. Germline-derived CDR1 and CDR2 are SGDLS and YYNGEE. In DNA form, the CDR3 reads TGTGCCAGCAGCGACCGCGGACCGGCTTTCTTT. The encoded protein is CASSDRGPAFF.

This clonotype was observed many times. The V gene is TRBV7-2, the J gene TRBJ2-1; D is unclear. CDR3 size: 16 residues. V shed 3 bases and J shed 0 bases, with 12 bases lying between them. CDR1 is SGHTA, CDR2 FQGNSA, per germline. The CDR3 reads CASSFYAVSSYNEQFF. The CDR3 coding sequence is TGTGCCAGCAGCTTCTACGCTGTAAGCTCCTACAATGAGCAGTTCTTC.

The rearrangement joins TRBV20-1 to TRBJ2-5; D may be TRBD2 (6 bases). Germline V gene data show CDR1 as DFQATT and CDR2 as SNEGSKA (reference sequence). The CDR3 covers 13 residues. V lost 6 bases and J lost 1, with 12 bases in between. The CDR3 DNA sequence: TGCAGTGCCCGGGGACTCTCCCAAGAGACCCAGTACTTC. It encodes CSARGLSQETQYF.

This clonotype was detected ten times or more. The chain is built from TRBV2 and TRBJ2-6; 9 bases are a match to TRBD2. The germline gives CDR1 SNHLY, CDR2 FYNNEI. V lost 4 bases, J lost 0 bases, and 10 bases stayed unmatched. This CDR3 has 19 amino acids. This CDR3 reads CASSGGMGGRASGANVLTF. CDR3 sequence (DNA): TGTGCCAGCAGTGGGGGAATGGGCGGGAGGGCCTCTGGGGCCAACGTCCTGACTTTC.

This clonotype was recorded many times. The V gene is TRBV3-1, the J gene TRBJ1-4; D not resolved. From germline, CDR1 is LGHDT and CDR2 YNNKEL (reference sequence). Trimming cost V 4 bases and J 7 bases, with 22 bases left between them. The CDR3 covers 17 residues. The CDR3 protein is CASSPPRGTVAGEKLFF. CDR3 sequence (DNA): TGTGCCAGCAGCCCTCCCCGGGGTACCGTTGCGGGTGAAAAACTGTTTTTT.

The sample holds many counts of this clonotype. CDR3 bases: TGCGCCAGCAGCCAGGTGACAGGGGCAGCTGGAAACACCATATATTTT. Its translation is CASSQVTGAAGNTIYF. V is TRBV4-1 and J is TRBJ1-3, with TRBD1 matching 8 bases. Trimming cost V 3 bases and J 2 bases; bases outside gene matches: 6. The CDR3 sequence is 16 residues long. CDR1 MGHRA and CDR2 YSYEKL come from the germline V gene.

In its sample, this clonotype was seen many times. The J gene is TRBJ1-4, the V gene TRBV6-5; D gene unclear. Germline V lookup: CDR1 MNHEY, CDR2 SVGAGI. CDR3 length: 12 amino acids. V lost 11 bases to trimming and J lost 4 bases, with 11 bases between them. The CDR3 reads CASSRNNEKLFF. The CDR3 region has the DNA TGTGCCTCATCTCGGAATAATGAAAAACTGTTTTTT.

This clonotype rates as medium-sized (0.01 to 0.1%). This CDR3 reads CASSLDLGVEMGRQREQYF. Written as DNA, the CDR3 is TGTGCCAGCAGCTTGGATCTCGGTGTCGAGATGGGGAGACAACGCGAGCAGTACTTC. The genes are TRBV5-5 and TRBJ2-7, with D possibly being TRBD2 (5 bases). This CDR3 spans 19 amino acids. The germline V and J ends were trimmed by 0 bases and 6 bases, with 28 bases remaining between them. Per germline, CDR1 SGHKS and CDR2 YYEKEE (reference sequence).